This T cell receptor beta chain is drawn from a study of T cells in Graves' hyperthyroidism and ophthalmopathy. When hyperthyroidism was first diagnosed, the blood sample was taken, preceding any ophthalmopathy symptoms. This clonotype has at least ten counts. Amplification of TCR beta CDR3 regions was performed using RNA transcripts as template. First-round RT-PCR with HTBI primers amplified the TCR CDR3 region. TCRdb re-called the multiplex PCR reads through MiXCR, storing one row per CDR3 protein. The table lists about 770,000 distinct CDR3 sequences, 15% to 20% of them singletons. This CDR3 has 15 amino acids. Germline values: CDR1 MNHEY, CDR2 SVGAGI. V dropped 2 bases and J dropped 4 bases, with 14 bases sitting between them.

This chain joins TRBV6-5 and TRBJ1-1; tentative D call: TRBD1 (5 bases). The sequence was collected from a woman aged 45 to 65 with Graves' hyperthyroidism that later progressed to Graves' ophthalmopathy. The source material was blood. CDR3 coding DNA: TGTGCCAGCAGTTACGGTATCGGGGACCCCACTGAAGCTTTCTTT. Protein: CASSYGIGDPTEAFF.